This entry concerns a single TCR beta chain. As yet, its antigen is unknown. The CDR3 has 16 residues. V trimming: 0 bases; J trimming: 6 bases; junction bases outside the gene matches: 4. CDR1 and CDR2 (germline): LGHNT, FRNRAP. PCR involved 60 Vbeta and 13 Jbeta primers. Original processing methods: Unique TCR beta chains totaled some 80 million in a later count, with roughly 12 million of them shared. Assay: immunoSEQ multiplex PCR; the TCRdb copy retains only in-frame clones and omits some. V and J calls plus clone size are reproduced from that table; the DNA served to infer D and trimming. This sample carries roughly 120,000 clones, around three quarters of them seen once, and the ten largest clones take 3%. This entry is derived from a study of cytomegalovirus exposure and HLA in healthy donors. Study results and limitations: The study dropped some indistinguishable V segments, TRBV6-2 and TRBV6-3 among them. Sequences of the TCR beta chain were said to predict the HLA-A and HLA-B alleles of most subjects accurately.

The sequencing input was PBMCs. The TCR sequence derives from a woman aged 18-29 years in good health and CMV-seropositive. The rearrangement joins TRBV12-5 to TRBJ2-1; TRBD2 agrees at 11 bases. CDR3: CASGLVLAGEVNEQFF. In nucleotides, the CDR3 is TGTGCTAGTGGTTTGGTACTAGCGGGAGAGGTCAATGAGCAGTTCTTC.